This TCR beta chain derives from a study of cytomegalovirus exposure and HLA in healthy donors. Overall study findings and caveats: In a later analysis, common viral pathogens appeared linked to several of the most significant clusters. The study designated about 160 TCR beta chains cytomegalovirus-associated.

PCR used 60 Vbeta primers and 13 Jbeta primers. Sequencing was performed with immunoSEQ multiplex PCR; in TCRdb, only in-frame clones are kept and a portion is missing. The sample holds some 140,000 clones, around two thirds seen once. With V trimmed by 5 bases and J by 5 bases, 7 bases remained unmatched. The CDR3 is made up of 16 amino acids. Germline CDR1 is PRHDT and CDR2 is FYEKMQ (reference sequence). A remark on this clone: The target antigen is unknown.

The material sequenced was PBMCs. The V gene is TRBV13, the J gene TRBJ2-1; 12 positions match TRBD1. The sequence was obtained from a young man in good health and CMV-seropositive. The CDR3 nucleotides read TGTGCCAGCAGCACCGGGACAGGGGGCTTGGACAATGAGCAGTTCTTC. Its translation: CASSTGTGGLDNEQFF.